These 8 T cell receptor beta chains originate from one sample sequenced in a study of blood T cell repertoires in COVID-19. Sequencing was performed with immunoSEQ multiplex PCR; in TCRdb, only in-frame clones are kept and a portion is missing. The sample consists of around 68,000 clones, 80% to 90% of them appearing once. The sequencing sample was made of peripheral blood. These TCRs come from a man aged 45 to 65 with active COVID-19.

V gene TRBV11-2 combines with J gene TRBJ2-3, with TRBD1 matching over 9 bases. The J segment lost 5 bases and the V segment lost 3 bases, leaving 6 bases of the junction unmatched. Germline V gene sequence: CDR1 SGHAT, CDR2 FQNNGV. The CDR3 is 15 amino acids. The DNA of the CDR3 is TGTGCCAGCAGCTTCCGGGACAGGGCTAAAGATACGCAGTATTTT. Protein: CASSFRDRAKDTQYF.

The CDR3 here is CASSPGRAGTDTQYF. In DNA, the CDR3 is TGTGCCAGCAGCCCCGGGAGGGCGGGCACAGATACGCAGTATTTT. The chain recombines TRBV5-8 with TRBJ2-3; 8 nucleotides align to TRBD2. The CDR3 extends over 15 amino acids. The germline CDR1 and CDR2 sequences are SGHTS and YDEGEE. V dropped 4 bases and J dropped 1; count of bases not matched to a gene: 5.

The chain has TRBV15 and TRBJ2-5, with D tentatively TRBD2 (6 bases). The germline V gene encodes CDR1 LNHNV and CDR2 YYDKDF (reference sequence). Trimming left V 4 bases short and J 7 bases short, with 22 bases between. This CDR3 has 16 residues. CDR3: CATSTPEGAAVGTQYF. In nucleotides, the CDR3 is TGTGCCACCAGCACGCCGGAGGGAGCGGCCGTGGGGACCCAGTACTTC.

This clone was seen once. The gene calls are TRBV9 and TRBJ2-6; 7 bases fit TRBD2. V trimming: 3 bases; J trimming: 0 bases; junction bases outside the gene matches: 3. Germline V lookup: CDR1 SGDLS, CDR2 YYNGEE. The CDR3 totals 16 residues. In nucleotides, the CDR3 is TGTGCCAGCAGCGCCCGGGGGGTCTCTGGGGCCAACGTCCTGACTTTC. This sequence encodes CASSARGVSGANVLTF.

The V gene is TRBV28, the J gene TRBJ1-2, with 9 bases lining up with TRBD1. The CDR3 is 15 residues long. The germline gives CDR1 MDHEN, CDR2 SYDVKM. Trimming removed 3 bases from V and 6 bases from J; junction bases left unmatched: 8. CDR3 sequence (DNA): TGTGCCAGCAGTTTCTCCAATACAGGGGGCAATGGCTACACCTTC. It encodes CASSFSNTGGNGYTF.

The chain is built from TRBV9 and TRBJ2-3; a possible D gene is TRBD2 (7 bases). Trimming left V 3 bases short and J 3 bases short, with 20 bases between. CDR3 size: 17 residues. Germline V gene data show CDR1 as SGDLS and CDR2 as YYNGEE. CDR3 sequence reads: CASSDGRGRALTDTQYF. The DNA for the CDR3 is TGTGCCAGCAGCGACGGTAGGGGGAGGGCCCTTACAGATACGCAGTATTTT.

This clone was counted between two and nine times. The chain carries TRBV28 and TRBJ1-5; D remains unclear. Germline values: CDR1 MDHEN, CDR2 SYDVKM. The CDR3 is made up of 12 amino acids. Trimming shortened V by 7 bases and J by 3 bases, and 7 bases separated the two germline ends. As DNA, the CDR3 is TGTGCCAGCAACCAGGACAATCAGCCCCAGCATTTT. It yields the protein CASNQDNQPQHF.

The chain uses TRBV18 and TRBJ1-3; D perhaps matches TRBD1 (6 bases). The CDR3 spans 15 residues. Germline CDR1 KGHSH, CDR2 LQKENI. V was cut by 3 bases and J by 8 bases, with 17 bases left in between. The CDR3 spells CASSPGGIIGDTIYF. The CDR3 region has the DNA TGTGCCAGCTCACCTGGGGGCATCATTGGGGACACCATATATTTT.